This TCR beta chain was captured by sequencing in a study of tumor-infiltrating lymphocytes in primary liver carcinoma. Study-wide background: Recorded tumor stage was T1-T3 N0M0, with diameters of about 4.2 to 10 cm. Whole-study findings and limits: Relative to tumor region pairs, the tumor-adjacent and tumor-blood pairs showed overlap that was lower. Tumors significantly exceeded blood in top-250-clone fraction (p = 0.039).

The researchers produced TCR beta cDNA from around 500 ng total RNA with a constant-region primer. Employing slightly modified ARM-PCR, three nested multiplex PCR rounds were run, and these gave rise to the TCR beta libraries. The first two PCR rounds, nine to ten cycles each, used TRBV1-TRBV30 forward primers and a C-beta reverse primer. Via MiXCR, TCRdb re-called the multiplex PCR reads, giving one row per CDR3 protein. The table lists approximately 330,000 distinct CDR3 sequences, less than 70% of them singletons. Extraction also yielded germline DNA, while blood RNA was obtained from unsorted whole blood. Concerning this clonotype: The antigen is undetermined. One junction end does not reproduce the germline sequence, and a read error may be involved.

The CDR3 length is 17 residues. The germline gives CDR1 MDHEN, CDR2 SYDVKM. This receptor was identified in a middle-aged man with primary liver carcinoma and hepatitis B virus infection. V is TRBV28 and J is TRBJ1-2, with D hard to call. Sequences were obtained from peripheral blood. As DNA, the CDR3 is TGTGCCAGAAGTTTTGATCAACCTGACCTAACTATGGTTGGCTACACCTTC. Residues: CARSFDQPDLTMVGYTF.